This T cell receptor (beta chain) was obtained from a study of memory B cells and T cells in multiple sclerosis. In the case of this clone: The antigen remains undetermined.

The CDR3 runs to 12 residues. Trimming took 5 bases from V and 8 from J, leaving 10 bases between them. The germline gives CDR1 MNHEY, CDR2 SMNVEV (reference sequence). Stimulus-free culture yielded autoproliferating CFSE-dim and non-proliferating CFSE-high T cells, each sequenced separately. Pooled replicate wells came from approximately 51 million CFSE-labeled PBMCs cultured approximately 7 days without stimulus. The PBMCs received roughly 0.5 uM CFSE and serum-free culture with no added stimuli. Produced via immunoSEQ multiplex PCR; TCRdb's table is partial and in-frame only. The data hold roughly 30,000 clones, with 86% observed a single time.

Material: PBMCs from blood kept in culture. This chain connects TRBV27 to TRBJ2-1, with D maybe TRBD2 (6 bases). The clonotype was recovered from a human donor with multiple sclerosis. The CDR3 bases are TGTGCCAGCAGTCCCGGGAGTTATGAGCAGTTCTTC. This translates into CASSPGSYEQFF.